A selection of T cell receptor beta chains follows, all from one sample in a study of blood T cell repertoires in COVID-19. Clones were sequenced by immunoSEQ multiplex PCR, and TCRdb holds only the in-frame ones, with some missing. Here the sample spans fewer than 500,000 clones, roughly 88% being singletons. Source material: peripheral blood. The receptor source for this set is a woman aged 30 to 39 with active or convalescent COVID-19. Both conserved end residues are part of each CDR3. Fields, in order: V gene, D gene, J gene, clone size, CDR3 protein, CDR3 DNA. A D gene is named only where the DNA matches it firmly. Only some rows state a clone size, as once, few, many or a class for expanded clones.

>TRBV5-1|TRBD1|TRBJ1-2|NA
CASSLEGGLINGYTF
TGCGCCAGCAGCTTGGAAGGGGGCTTGATTAATGGCTACACCTTC
>TRBV2|NA|TRBJ1-2|NA
CASSEQSYGYTF
TGTGCCAGCAGTGAACAGTCCTATGGCTACACCTTC
>TRBV19|NA|TRBJ1-3|NA
CATETGPVSGNTIYF
TGTGCCACCGAGACGGGTCCCGTATCAGGAAACACCATATATTTT
>TRBV5-4|NA|TRBJ1-1|NA
CASSLRGGYTEAFF
TGTGCCAGCAGCTTGCGGGGGGGGTATACTGAAGCTTTCTTT
>TRBV6-1|TRBD1|TRBJ1-1|once
CASSEITGTGIYFF
TGTGCCAGCAGTGAAATTACCGGGACAGGGATTTATTTCTTT
>TRBV5-8|TRBD2|TRBJ2-1|NA
CASSGPGTSGNNEQFF
TGTGCCAGCAGCGGACCCGGGACTAGCGGGAACAATGAGCAGTTCTTC
>TRBV20-1|NA|TRBJ2-7|NA
CSASGRRSSYEQYF
TGCAGTGCTAGTGGACGGAGGAGCTCCTACGAGCAGTACTTC
>TRBV29-1|NA|TRBJ1-3|NA
CSVRLASGNTIYF
TGCAGCGTCCGACTGGCCTCTGGAAACACCATATATTTT
>TRBV7-9|NA|TRBJ2-3|NA
CASSFGGSPSTDTQYF
TGTGCCAGCAGCTTTGGAGGATCACCGAGCACAGATACGCAGTATTTT
>TRBV28|NA|TRBJ1-1|NA
CASSPTGNTEAFF
TGTGCCAGCAGCCCGACAGGGAACACTGAAGCTTTCTTT
>TRBV30|TRBD1|TRBJ1-4|NA
CAWDRDRGKLFF
TGTGCCTGGGACAGGGATAGAGGAAAACTGTTTTTT
>TRBV2|NA|TRBJ1-1|NA
CASGTVAFF
TGTGCCAGCGGTACTGTAGCTTTCTTT
>TRBV7-9|NA|TRBJ2-3|NA
CASSADLTGSTDTQYF
TGTGCCAGCAGCGCAGACCTTACAGGGTCCACAGATACGCAGTATTTT
>TRBV5-1|NA|TRBJ1-2|NA
CASSLGGQLGAYGYTF
TGCGCCAGCAGCTTGGGGGGACAACTAGGCGCCTATGGCTACACCTTC
>TRBV7-2|NA|TRBJ2-7|NA
CASSLSEGILREQYF
TGTGCCAGCAGCTTATCGGAGGGAATCCTACGCGAGCAGTACTTC
>TRBV5-4|NA|TRBJ1-2|NA
CASSFVLLGGIYGYTF
TGTGCCAGCAGCTTTGTCCTATTGGGGGGAATCTATGGCTACACCTTC
>TRBV7-8|NA|TRBJ2-2|NA
CASSLVPVIGELFF
TGTGCCAGCAGCTTAGTCCCAGTAATCGGGGAGCTGTTTTTT
>TRBV2|NA|TRBJ1-1|once
CASSGLQGIRTEAFF
TGTGCCAGCAGTGGGCTCCAGGGCATTCGGACTGAAGCTTTCTTT
>TRBV4-1|TRBD2|TRBJ2-7|NA
CASSQDPISGGGSYEQYF
TGCGCCAGCAGCCAAGACCCCATCAGCGGGGGGGGTTCCTACGAGCAGTACTTC
>TRBV5-1|TRBD1|TRBJ1-3|few
CASSSMGTGTGNTIYF
TGCGCCAGCAGCTCCATGGGGACAGGGACTGGAAACACCATATATTTT
>TRBV11-3|TRBD2|TRBJ2-1|NA
CASSLVSGVGGEQFF
TGTGCCAGCAGCTTAGTTAGCGGGGTGGGTGGTGAGCAGTTCTTC
>TRBV29-1|NA|TRBJ1-3|few
CSVIQDISGNTIYF
TGCAGCGTTATTCAGGATATCTCTGGAAACACCATATATTTT
>TRBV19|NA|TRBJ1-1|NA
CASSIDSPVAFF
TGTGCCAGTAGTATCGATTCTCCAGTGGCTTTCTTT
>TRBV27|TRBD1|TRBJ1-2|NA
CASAATGVLGYGYTF
TGTGCCAGCGCCGCAACAGGGGTTTTAGGGTATGGCTACACCTTC
>TRBV6-6|NA|TRBJ2-7|NA
CASSYGQVYEQYF
TGTGCCAGCAGTTACGGGCAAGTCTACGAGCAGTACTTC
>TRBV19|TRBD1|TRBJ2-7|NA
CASSIDRGPSYEQYF
TGTGCCAGTAGTATAGACAGGGGGCCCTCCTACGAGCAGTACTTC
>TRBV6-1|NA|TRBJ1-5|few
CASSEAEGLGNQPQHF
TGTGCCAGCAGTGAAGCCGAGGGCTTGGGCAATCAGCCCCAGCATTTT
>TRBV13|NA|TRBJ1-1|NA
CASSSQGVEAFF
TGTGCCAGCAGCTCCCAGGGTGTTGAAGCTTTCTTT
>TRBV19|NA|TRBJ1-5|NA
CASSMLGGKTNQPQHF
TGTGCCAGTAGTATGCTTGGAGGGAAGACCAATCAGCCCCAGCATTTT
>TRBV7-9|TRBD2|TRBJ2-7|once
CASSRGVAGGYEQYF
TGTGCCAGCAGCCGCGGAGTAGCGGGGGGATACGAGCAGTACTTC
>TRBV2|TRBD2|TRBJ2-3|NA
CASSPAGVITDTQYF
TGTGCCAGCAGTCCCGCGGGGGTGATCACAGATACGCAGTATTTT
>TRBV10-3|TRBD1|TRBJ2-1|NA
CAISEGTEAVGSEQFF
TGTGCCATCAGTGAAGGGACAGAGGCCGTTGGGAGTGAGCAGTTCTTC
>TRBV3-1/TRBV3-2|TRBD2|TRBJ2-1|NA
CASSLGLAGLSSYNEQFF
TGTGCCAGCAGCCTGGGACTAGCGGGCCTCAGCTCCTACAATGAGCAGTTCTTC
>TRBV29-1|TRBD2|TRBJ2-1|NA
CSAGTSGSREQFF
TGCAGCGCCGGGACTAGCGGGAGTCGAGAGCAGTTCTTC
>TRBV19|NA|TRBJ1-2|NA
CASRHGYGYTF
TGTGCCAGCCGACACGGCTATGGCTACACCTTC
>TRBV25-1|NA|TRBJ1-2|few
CASSENLGGGERTFGYTF
TGTGCCAGCAGTGAAAATCTAGGTGGGGGGGAACGGACTTTTGGCTACACCTTC
>TRBV6-1|NA|TRBJ2-7|NA
CASSESDRVTYEQYF
TGTGCCAGCAGTGAGTCTGACAGAGTGACCTACGAGCAGTACTTC